These T cell receptor beta chains were read from a single sample in a study of PD-1 blockade in mismatch repair-deficient tumors. Some clones are missing from TCRdb's copy, which holds only in-frame ones; the method was immunoSEQ multiplex PCR. The sample lists 90,000 to 120,000 clones; 82% were seen once. Sequenced here: peripheral blood, sampled roughly 35 weeks after starting pembrolizumab. The receptors stem from an adult with mismatch repair-deficient cancer. CDR3s include the opening cysteine and the closing phenylalanine or tryptophan. The order of the fields is clone size, V gene, CDR3 protein. Not all rows give a size; the values are once, few, many and, for expanded clones, a class.

>-|TRBV6-1
CASSEGDILWIYGYTF
>-|TRBV30
CAWRDYNEKLFF
>once|TRBV30
CAWSSGQGAGETQYF
>-|TRBV11-3
CASSLADVEQYF
>-|TRBV11-1
CASSLSGSRDQNEQFF
>-|TRBV6-5
CASSLSRRLQETQYF
>-|TRBV19
CASSIAEGRYQPQHF
>-|TRBV5-4
CASSSPGQLVYEQYF
>once|TRBV9
CASSVNPVVDGNTIYF
>-|TRBV14
CASSHPSYEQYF